This T cell receptor (beta chain) stems from a study of T-cell reconstitution after alpha-beta-depleted transplantation in children. Study-level results: Several hundred graft clones that had expanded were reportedly the source of alpha-beta T cells about two months after transplant.

As it was prepared, the TCRbeta library received unique molecular identifiers. TCRdb re-analysed the PCR reads in MiXCR, keeping a single row per CDR3 protein. The sample records approximately 50,000 distinct CDR3 sequences, roughly 5% being singletons. There are many counts of this clonotype. Its matching antigen is unknown. Trimming pared 7 bases from V and 6 bases from J, leaving 13 bases between. Per germline, CDR1 MNHEY and CDR2 SVGAGI. The CDR3 extends over 13 amino acids. The specimen comprised PBMCs, mostly from graft donor cells, sampled 60 days after TCRalphabeta/CD19-depleted stem cell transplant. The chain is built from TRBV6-5 and TRBJ2-1, with a tentative D call TRBD2 (6 bases). This receptor was taken from a female patient between 2 and 15 years old who had a stem cell transplant for aplastic anemia, so the T cells may come from the graft donor. CDR3 loop: CASKASVGNEQFF. DNA of the CDR3: TGTGCCAGCAAGGCTAGCGTAGGCAATGAGCAGTTCTTC.